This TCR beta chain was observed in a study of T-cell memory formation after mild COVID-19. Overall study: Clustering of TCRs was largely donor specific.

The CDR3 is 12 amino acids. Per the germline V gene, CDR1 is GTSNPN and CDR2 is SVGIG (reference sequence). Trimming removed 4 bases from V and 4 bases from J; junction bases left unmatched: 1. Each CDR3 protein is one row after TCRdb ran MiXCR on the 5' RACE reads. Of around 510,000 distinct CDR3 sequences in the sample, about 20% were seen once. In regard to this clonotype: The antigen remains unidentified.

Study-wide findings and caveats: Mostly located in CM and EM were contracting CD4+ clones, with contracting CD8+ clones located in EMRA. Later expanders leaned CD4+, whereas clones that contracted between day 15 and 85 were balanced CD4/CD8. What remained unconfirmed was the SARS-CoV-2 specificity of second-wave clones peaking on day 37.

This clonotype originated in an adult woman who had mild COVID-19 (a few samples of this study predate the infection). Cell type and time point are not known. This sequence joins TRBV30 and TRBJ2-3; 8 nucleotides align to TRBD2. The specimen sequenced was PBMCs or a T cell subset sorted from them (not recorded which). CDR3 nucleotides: TGTGCCTGGACTAGCGGGTCAGATACGCAGTATTTT. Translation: CAWTSGSDTQYF.